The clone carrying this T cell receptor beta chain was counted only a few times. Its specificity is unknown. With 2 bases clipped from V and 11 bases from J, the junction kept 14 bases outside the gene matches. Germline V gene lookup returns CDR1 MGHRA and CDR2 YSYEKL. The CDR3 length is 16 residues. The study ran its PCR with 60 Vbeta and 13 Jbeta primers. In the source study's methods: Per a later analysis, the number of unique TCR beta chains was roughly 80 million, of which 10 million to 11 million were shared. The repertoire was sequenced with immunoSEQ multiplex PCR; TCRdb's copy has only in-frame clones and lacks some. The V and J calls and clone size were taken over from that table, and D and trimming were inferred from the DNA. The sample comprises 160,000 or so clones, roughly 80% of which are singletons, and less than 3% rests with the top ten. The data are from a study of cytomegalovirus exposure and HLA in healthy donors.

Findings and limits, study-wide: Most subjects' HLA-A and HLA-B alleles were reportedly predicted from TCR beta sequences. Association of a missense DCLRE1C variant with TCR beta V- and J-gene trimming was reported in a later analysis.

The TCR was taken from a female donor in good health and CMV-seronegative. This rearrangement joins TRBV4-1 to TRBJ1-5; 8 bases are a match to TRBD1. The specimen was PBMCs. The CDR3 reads CASSQMDRAPKSAQHF. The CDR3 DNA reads TGCGCCAGCAGCCAAATGGACAGGGCCCCTAAGTCGGCCCAGCATTTT.